The clone carrying this T cell receptor beta chain appeared a single time. The data are from a study of T cells in localized non-small cell lung cancer. The protocol was immunoSEQ multiplex PCR, while the TCRdb copy is restricted to in-frame clones and leaves out a portion. The table records roughly 25,000 clones, less than 95% of them present only once. The CDR3 has 13 residues. Germline trimming cut 4 bases from V and 9 bases from J; bases unmatched to any gene: 6. CDR1 and CDR2 (germline): SNHLY, FYNNEI. Sample: peripheral blood, taken before any cancer treatment. The sequence was obtained from a woman between 35 and 70 years old with stage I lung adenocarcinoma. V usage is TRBV2 and J usage is TRBJ2-1; 7 nucleotides line up with TRBD2. This chain's CDR3 is CASSGTSWGEQFF. CDR3 in DNA: TGTGCCAGCAGTGGGACTAGTTGGGGTGAGCAGTTCTTC.